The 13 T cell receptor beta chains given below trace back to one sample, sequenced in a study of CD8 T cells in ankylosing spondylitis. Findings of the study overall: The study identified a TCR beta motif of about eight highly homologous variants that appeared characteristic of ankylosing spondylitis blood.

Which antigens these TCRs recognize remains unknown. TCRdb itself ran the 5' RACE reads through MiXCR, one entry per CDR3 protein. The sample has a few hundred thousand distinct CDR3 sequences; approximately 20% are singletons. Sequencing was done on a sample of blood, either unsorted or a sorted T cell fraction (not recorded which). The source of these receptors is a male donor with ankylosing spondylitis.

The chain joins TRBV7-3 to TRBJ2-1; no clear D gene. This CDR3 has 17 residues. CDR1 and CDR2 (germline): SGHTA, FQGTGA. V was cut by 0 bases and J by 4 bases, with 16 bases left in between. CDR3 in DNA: TGTGCCAGCAGCTTAACTCCCCCGGAGTTCGGGTACAATGAGCAGTTCTTC. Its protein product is CASSLTPPEFGYNEQFF.

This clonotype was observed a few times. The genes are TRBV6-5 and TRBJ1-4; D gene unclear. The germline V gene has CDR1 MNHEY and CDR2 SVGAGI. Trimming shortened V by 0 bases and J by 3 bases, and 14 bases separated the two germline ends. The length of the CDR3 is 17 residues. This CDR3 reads CASSYSKNTGANEKLFF. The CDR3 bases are TGTGCCAGCAGTTACTCGAAGAATACGGGAGCTAATGAAAAACTGTTTTTT.

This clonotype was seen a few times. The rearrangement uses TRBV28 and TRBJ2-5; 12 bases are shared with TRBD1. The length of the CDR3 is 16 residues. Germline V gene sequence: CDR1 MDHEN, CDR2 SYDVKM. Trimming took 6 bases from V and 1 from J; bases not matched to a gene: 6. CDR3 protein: CASSSGTGGFQETQYF. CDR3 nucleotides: TGTGCCAGCAGCTCCGGGACAGGGGGCTTCCAAGAGACCCAGTACTTC. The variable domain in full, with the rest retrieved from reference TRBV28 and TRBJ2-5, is DVKVTQSSRYLVKRTGEKVFLECVQDMDHENMFWYRQDPGLGLRLIYFSYDVKMKEKGDIPEGYSVSREKKERFSLILESASTNQTSMYLCASSSGTGGFQETQYFGPGTRLLVL.

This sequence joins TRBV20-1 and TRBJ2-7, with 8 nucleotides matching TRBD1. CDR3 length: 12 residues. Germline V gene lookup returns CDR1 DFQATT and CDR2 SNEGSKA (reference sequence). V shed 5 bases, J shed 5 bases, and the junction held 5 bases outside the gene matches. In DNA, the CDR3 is TGCAGTGCTGAGCAGGGGGCGCACGAGCAGTACTTC. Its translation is CSAEQGAHEQYF.

CDR3 DNA: TGCGCCAGCAGCGCACGGACTGGAGACAAAAACATTCAGTACTTC. Residues: CASSARTGDKNIQYF. This sequence joins TRBV5-1 and TRBJ2-4; D might be TRBD2 (5 bases). The CDR3 sequence is 15 residues long. V gave up 4 bases and J gave up 3 bases, with 14 bases separating them. Germline CDR1 reads SGHRS; CDR2 reads YFSETQ.

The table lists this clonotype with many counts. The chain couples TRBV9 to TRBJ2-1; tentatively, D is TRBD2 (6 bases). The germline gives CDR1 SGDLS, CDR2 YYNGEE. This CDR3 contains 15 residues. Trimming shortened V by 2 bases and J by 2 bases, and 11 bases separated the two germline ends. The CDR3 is CASSVGGSAYNEQFF. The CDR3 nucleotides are TGTGCCAGCAGCGTCGGGGGAAGTGCCTACAATGAGCAGTTCTTC. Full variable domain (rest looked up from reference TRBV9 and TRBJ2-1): DSGVTQTPKHLITATGQRVTLRCSPRSGDLSVYWYQQSLDQGLQFLIQYYNGEERAKGNILERFSAQQFPDLHSELNLSSLELGDSALYFCASSVGGSAYNEQFFGPGTRLTVL.

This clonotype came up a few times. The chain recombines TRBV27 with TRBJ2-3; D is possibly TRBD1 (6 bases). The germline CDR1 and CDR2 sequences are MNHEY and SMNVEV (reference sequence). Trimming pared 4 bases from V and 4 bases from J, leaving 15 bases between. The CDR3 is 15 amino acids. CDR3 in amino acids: CASSSQQGFADTQYF. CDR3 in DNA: TGTGCCAGCAGTTCGCAACAGGGCTTCGCAGATACGCAGTATTTT.

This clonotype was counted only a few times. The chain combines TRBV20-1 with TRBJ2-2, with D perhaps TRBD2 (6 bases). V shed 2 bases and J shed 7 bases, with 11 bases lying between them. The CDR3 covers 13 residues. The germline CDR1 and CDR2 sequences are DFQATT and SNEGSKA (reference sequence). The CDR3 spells CSARREWVGELFF. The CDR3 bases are TGCAGTGCTAGACGGGAGTGGGTCGGGGAGCTGTTTTTT.

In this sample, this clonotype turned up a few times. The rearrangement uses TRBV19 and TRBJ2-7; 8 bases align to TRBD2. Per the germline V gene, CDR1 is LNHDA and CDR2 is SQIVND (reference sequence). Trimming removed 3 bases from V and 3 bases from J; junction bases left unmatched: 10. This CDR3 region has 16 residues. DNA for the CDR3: TGTGCCAGTAGTATTCTAGCGGGCCAGGGCCGCTACGAGCAGTACTTC. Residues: CASSILAGQGRYEQYF.

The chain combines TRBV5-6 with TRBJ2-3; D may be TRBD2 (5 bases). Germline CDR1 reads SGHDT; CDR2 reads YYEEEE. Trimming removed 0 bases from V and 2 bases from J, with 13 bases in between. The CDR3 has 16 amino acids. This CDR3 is CASSLAPGSPTDTQYF. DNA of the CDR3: TGTGCCAGCAGCTTGGCCCCGGGGAGTCCCACAGATACGCAGTATTTT.

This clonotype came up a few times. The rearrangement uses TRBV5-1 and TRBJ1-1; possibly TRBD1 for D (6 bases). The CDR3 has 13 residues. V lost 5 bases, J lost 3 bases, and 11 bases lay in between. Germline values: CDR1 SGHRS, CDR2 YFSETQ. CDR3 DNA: TGCGCCAGCAGACCACCAGGGGACACTGAAGCTTTCTTT. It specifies CASRPPGDTEAFF.

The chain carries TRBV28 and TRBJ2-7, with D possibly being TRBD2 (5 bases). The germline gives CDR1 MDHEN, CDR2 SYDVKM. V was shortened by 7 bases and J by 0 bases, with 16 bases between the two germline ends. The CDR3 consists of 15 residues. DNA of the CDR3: TGTGCCAGCAACCGACCCTCTGCGGGCTCCTACGAGCAGTACTTC. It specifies CASNRPSAGSYEQYF. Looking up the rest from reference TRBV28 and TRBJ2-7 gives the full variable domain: DVKVTQSSRYLVKRTGEKVFLECVQDMDHENMFWYRQDPGLGLRLIYFSYDVKMKEKGDIPEGYSVSREKKERFSLILESASTNQTSMYLCASNRPSAGSYEQYFGPGTRLTVT.

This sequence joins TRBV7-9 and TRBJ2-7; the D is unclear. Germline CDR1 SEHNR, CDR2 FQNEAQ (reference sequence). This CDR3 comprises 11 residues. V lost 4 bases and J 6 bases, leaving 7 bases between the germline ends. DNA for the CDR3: TGTGCCAGCAGCTCATCGGGCGAGCAGTACTTC. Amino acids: CASSSSGEQYF.